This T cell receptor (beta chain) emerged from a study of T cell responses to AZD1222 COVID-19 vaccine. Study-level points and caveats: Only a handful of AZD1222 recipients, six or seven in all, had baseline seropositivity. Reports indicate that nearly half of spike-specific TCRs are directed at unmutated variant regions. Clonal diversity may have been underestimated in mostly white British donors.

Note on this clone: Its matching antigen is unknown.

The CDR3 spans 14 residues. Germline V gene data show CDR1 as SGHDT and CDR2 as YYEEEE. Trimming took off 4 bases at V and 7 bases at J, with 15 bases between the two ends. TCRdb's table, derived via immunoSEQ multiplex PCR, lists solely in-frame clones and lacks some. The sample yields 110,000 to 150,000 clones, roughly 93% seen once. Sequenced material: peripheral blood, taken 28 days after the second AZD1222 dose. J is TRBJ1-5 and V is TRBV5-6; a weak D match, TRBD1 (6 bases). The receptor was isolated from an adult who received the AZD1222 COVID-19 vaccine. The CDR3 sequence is CASSIGPGGQPQHF. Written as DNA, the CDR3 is TGTGCCAGCAGCATAGGCCCCGGGGGCCAGCCCCAGCATTTT. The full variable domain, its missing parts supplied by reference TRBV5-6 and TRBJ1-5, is DAGVTQSPTHLIKTRGQQVTLRCSPKSGHDTVSWYQQALGQGPQFIFQYYEEEERQRGNFPDRFSGHQFPNYSSELNVNALLLGDSALYLCASSIGPGGQPQHFGDGTRLSIL.